Detailed here is one T cell receptor (beta chain). The data stem from a study of blood T cell repertoires in COVID-19. Study background: There were acute and convalescent COVID-19 samples, and they came from the United States, Italy and Spain.

The authors' processing: Estimated nucleated cell counts came from reference gene primer amplification. Profiling relied on immunoSEQ multiplex PCR, and the TCRdb table lists in-frame clones only, not all of them. For V, J and clone size, that table is used; D and trimming come from the DNA. This table has roughly 480,000 clones, approximately 89% appearing once. Germline V gene lookup returns CDR1 SNHLY and CDR2 FYNNEI. The V and J ends lost 8 bases and 5 bases respectively, with 10 bases between them. CDR3 size: 11 residues. The sequenced sample consisted of peripheral blood. The rearrangement links TRBV2 to TRBJ2-7, with unresolved D. The receptor was derived from a young man with COVID-19, enrolled during active disease. CDR3 coding DNA: TGTGCCAGCCAGATCTCGCACGAGCAGTACTTC. Its protein is CASQISHEQYF.